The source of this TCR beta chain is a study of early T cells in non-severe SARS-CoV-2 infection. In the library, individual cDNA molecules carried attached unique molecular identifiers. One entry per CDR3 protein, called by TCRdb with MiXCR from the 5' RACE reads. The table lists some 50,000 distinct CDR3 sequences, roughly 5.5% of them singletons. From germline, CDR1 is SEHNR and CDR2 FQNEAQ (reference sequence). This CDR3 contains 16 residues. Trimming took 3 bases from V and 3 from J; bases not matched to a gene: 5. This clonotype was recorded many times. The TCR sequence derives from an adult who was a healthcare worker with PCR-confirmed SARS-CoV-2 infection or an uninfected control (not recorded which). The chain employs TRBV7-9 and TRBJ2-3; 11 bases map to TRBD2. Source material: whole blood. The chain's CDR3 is CASSFSTSGVTDTQYF. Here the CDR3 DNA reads TGTGCCAGCAGCTTTTCGACTAGCGGGGTTACAGATACGCAGTATTTT.